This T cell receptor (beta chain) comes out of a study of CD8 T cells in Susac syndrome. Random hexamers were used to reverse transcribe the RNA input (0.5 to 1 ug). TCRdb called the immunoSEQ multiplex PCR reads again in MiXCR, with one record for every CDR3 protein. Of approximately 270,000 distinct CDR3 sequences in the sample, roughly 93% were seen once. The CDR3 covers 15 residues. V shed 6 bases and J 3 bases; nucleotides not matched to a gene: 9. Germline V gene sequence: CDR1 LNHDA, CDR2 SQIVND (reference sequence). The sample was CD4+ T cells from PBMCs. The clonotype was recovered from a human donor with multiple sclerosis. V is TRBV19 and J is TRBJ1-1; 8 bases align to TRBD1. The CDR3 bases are TGTGCCAGTAGACAGACAGGGGATGGATACACTGAAGCTTTCTTT. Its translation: CASRQTGDGYTEAFF.